This T cell receptor beta chain stems from a study of early T cells in non-severe SARS-CoV-2 infection. Study background: Sequenced bulk RNA came from whole blood that was unsorted, and chains were unpaired. General study results and limits: Using VDJdb, the matching emphasized anti-spike CD8 responses while missing private and CD4 specificities.

Unique molecular identifiers tagged individual cDNA molecules. Using its own MiXCR run on the 5' RACE reads, TCRdb lists one record per CDR3 protein. The sample lists around 98,000 distinct CDR3 sequences, approximately 10% seen once, with roughly 4.9% in the top ten. The CDR3 covers 13 residues. Trimming removed 3 bases from V and 4 bases from J, with 7 bases in between. Germline V CDR1 and CDR2: SGHRS, YFSETQ. This clonotype was observed many times. No antigen is known for it. This receptor was taken from an adult who was a healthcare worker with PCR-confirmed SARS-CoV-2 infection or an uninfected control (not recorded which). The rearrangement links TRBV5-1 to TRBJ2-2, with unresolved D. Sequences were obtained from whole blood. CDR3 nucleotides: TGCGCCAGCAGCTCTACAGTCACCGGGGAGCTGTTTTTT. Its protein product is CASSSTVTGELFF. Looking up the rest from reference TRBV5-1 and TRBJ2-2 gives the full variable domain: KAGVTQTPRYLIKTRGQQVTLSCSPISGHRSVSWYQQTPGQGLQFLFEYFSETQRNKGNFPGRFSGRQFSNSRSEMNVSTLELGDSALYLCASSSTVTGELFFGEGSRLTVL.